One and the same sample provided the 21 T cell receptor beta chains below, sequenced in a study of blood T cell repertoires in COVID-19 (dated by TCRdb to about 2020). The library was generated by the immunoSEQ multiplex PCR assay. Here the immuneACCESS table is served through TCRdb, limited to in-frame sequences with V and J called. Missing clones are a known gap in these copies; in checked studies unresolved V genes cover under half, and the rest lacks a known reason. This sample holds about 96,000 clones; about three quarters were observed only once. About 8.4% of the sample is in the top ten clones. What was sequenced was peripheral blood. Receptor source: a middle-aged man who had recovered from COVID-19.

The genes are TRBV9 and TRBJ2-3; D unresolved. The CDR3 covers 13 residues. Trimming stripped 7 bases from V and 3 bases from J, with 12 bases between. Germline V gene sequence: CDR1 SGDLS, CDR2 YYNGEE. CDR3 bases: TGTGCCAGCGGTCCCGGGTTGACAGATACGCAGTATTTT. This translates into CASGPGLTDTQYF. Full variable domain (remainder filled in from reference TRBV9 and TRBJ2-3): DSGVTQTPKHLITATGQRVTLRCSPRSGDLSVYWYQQSLDQGLQFLIQYYNGEERAKGNILERFSAQQFPDLHSELNLSSLELGDSALYFCASGPGLTDTQYFGPGTRLTVL.

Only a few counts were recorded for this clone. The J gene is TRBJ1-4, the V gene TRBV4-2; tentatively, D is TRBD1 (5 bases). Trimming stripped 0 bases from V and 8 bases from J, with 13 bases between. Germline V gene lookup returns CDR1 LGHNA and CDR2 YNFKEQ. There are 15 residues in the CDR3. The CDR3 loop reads CASSQDSGEGEKLFF. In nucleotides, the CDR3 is TGTGCCAGCAGCCAAGATAGCGGGGAGGGGGAAAAACTGTTTTTT.

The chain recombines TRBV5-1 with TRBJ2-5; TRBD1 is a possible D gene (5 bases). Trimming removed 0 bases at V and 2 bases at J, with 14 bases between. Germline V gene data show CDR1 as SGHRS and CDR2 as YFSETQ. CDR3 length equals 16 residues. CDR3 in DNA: TGCGCCAGCAGCTTGGTGGCAGGGTATGGGCAAGAGACCCAGTACTTC. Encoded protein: CASSLVAGYGQETQYF.

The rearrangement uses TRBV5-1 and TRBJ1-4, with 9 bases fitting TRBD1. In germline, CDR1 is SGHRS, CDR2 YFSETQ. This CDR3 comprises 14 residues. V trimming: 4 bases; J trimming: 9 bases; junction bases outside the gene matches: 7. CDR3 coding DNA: TGCGCCAGCAGCCGGGACAGGGTCGGGCAAAAACTGTTTTTT. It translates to CASSRDRVGQKLFF.

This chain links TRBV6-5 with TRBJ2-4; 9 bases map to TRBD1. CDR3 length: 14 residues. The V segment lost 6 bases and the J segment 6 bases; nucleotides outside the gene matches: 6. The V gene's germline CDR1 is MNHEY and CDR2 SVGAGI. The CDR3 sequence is CASSPMTGGNIQYF. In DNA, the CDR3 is TGTGCCAGCAGCCCCATGACAGGGGGAAACATTCAGTACTTC.

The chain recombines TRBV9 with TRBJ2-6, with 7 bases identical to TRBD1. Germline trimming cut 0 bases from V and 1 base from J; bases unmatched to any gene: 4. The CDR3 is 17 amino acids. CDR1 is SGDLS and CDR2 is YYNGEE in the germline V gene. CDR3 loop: CASSVDRGISGANVLTF. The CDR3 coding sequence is TGTGCCAGCAGCGTAGACAGGGGAATATCTGGGGCCAACGTCCTGACTTTC.

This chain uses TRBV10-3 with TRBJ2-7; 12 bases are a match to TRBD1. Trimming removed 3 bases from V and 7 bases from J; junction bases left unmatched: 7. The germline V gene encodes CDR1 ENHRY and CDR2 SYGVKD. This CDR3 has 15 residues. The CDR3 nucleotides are TGTGCCATCAGTGATTGGGGACAGGGGGCTGGGGAGCAGTACTTC. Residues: CAISDWGQGAGEQYF.

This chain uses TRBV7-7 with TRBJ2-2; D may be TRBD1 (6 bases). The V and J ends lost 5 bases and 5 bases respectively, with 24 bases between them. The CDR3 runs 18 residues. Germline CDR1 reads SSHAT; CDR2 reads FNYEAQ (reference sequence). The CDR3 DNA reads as TGTGCCAGCAGCCCTAGCCTCGGGACACCCGATAATACCGGGGAGCTGTTTTTT. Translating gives CASSPSLGTPDNTGELFF. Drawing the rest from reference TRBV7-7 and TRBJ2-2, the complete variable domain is GAGVSQSPRYKVTKRGQDVTLRCDPISSHATLYWYQQALGQGPEFLTYFNYEAQPDKSGLPSDRFSAERPEGSISTLTIQRTEQRDSAMYRCASSPSLGTPDNTGELFFGEGSRLTVL.

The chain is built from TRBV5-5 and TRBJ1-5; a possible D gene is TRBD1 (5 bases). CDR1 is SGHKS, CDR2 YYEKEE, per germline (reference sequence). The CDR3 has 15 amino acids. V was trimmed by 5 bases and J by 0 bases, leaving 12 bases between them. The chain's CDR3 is CASSDGGLSNQPQHF. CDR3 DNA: TGTGCCAGCAGTGACGGGGGACTTAGCAATCAGCCCCAGCATTTT.

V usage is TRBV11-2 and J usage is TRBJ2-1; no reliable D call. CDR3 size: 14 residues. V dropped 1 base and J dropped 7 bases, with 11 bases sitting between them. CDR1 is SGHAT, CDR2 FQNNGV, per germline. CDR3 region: CASSLATSGNEQFF. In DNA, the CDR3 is TGTGCCAGCAGCTTAGCGACGTCGGGTAATGAGCAGTTCTTC.

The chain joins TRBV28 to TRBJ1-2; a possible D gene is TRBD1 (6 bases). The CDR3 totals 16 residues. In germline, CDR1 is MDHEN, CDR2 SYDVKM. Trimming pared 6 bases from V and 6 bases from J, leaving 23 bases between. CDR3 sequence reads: CASSLGTPQRNDGYTF. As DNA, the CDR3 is TGTGCCAGCAGCCTAGGGACACCACAAAGGAACGATGGCTACACCTTC.

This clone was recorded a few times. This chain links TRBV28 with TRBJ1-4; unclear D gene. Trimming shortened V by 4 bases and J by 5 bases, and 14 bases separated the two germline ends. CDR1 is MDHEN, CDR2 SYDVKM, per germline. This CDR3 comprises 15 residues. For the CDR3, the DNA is TGTGCCAGCAGTTCCCGCGATCCTTTAAATGAAAAACTGTTTTTT. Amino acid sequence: CASSSRDPLNEKLFF.

CDR3 protein: CASSLRSNQPQHF. The CDR3 region has the DNA TGTGCCAGCAGCTTGAGAAGCAATCAGCCCCAGCATTTT. The rearrangement uses TRBV7-2 and TRBJ1-5; D uncertain. Trimming stripped 3 bases from V and 1 base from J, with 4 bases between. This CDR3 is 13 amino acids long. From germline, CDR1 is SGHTA and CDR2 FQGNSA.

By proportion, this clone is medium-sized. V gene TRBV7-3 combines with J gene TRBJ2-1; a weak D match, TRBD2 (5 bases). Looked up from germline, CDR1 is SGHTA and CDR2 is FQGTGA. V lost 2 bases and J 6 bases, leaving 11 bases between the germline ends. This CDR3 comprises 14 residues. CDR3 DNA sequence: TGTGCCAGCAGCTTACTGGGAGAACGCAATGAGCAGTTCTTC. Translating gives CASSLLGERNEQFF.

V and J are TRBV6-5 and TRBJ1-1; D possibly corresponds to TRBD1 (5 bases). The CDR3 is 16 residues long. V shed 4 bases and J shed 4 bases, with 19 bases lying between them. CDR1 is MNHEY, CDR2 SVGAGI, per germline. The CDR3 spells CASSSQGSLRRTEAFF. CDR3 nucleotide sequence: TGTGCCAGCAGTTCGCAGGGTTCTCTTAGGCGCACTGAAGCTTTCTTT.

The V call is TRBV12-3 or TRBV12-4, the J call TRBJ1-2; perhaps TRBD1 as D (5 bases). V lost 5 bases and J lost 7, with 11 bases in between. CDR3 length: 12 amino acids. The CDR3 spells CASSPQGSGYTF. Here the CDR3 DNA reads TGTGCCAGCAGTCCCCAGGGTAGTGGCTACACCTTC.

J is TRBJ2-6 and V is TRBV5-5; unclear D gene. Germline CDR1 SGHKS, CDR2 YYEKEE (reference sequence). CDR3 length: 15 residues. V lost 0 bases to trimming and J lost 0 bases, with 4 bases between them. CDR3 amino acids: CASSLAGSGANVLTF. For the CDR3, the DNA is TGTGCCAGCAGCTTGGCCGGCTCTGGGGCCAACGTCCTGACTTTC.

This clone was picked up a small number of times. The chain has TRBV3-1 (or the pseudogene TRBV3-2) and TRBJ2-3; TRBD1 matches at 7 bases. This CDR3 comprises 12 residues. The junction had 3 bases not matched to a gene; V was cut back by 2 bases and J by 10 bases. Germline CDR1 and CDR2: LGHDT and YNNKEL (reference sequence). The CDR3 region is CASSQRTGPQYF. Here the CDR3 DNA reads TGTGCCAGCAGCCAACGGACAGGCCCGCAGTATTTT.

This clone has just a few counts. As DNA, the CDR3 is TGTGCCAGTAGTATGAGGATGGGACTTGGCTCTCCTACGAGCGTTCTAAAGCAGTACTTC. It codes for CASSMRMGLGSPTSVLKQYF. The rearrangement links TRBV19 to TRBJ2-7; a possible D gene is TRBD2 (6 bases). The germline V and J ends were trimmed by 3 bases and 8 bases, with 35 bases remaining between them. CDR3 size: 20 residues. Germline CDR1 LNHDA, CDR2 SQIVND (reference sequence).

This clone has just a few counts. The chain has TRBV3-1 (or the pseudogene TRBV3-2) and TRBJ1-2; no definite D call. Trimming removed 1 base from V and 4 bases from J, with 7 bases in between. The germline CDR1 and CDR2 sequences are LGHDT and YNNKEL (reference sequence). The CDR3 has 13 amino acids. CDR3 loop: CASSQVVSYGYTF. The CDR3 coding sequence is TGTGCCAGCAGCCAAGTTGTCAGCTATGGCTACACCTTC.

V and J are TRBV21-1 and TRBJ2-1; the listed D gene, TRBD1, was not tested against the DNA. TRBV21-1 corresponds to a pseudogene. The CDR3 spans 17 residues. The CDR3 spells CASRLNIGTDRNNEQFF. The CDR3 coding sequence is TGTGCCAGCAGGTTAAACATCGGGACAGACAGAAACAATGAGCAGTTCTTC.